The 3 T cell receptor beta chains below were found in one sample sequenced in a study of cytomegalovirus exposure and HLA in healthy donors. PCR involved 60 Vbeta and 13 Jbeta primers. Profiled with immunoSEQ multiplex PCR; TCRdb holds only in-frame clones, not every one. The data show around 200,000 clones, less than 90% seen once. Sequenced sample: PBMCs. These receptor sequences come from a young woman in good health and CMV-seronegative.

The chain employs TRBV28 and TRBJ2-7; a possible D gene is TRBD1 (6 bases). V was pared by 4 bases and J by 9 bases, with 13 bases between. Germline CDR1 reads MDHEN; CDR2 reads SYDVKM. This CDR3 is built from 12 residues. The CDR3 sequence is CASSSLTDRQYF. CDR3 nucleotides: TGTGCCAGCAGTTCCCTGACGGACAGGCAGTACTTC.

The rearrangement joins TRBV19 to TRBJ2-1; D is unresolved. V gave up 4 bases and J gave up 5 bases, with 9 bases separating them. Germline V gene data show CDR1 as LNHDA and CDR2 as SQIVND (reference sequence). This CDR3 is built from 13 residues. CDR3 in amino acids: CASSRAVHNEQFF. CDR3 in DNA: TGTGCCAGTAGTAGGGCAGTTCACAATGAGCAGTTCTTC.

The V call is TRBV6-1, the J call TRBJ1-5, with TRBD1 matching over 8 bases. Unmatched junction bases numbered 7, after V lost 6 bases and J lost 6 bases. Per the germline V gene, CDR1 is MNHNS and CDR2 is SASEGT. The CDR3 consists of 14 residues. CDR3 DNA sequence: TGTGCCAGCAGGCAGGGGGCGTCGGGTCAGCCCCAGCATTTT. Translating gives CASRQGASGQPQHF.